This record looks at one T cell receptor (beta chain) sequence and its context. The antigen is undetermined. The sample originates from a study of T cell responses to AZD1222 COVID-19 vaccine. Sequencing was performed with immunoSEQ multiplex PCR; in TCRdb, only in-frame clones are kept and a portion is missing. The data contain 130,000 to 150,000 clones, 91% of them seen just once; the ten biggest clones take up 1.4%. Study-wide results and limits: Vaccine-related CD4 TCRs covered spike, predominating at 160-218 and 743-854. Spike-specific TCR repertoires showed rising breadth and depth after two AZD1222 doses. Among the donors, most were white British and more were female, and clonal diversity was possibly underestimated.

Looked up from germline, CDR1 is SQVTM and CDR2 is ANQGSEA. The CDR3 spans 11 residues. The chain carries TRBV29-1 and TRBJ1-2; TRBD1 is a possible D gene (5 bases). The sequence was obtained from an adult in good health. This material consisted of peripheral blood, taken on day 0 of AZD1222 vaccination. The CDR3 loop is CSAGKLNGYTF. In DNA form, the CDR3 reads TGCAGTGCAGGGAAGCTAAATGGCTACACCTTC.